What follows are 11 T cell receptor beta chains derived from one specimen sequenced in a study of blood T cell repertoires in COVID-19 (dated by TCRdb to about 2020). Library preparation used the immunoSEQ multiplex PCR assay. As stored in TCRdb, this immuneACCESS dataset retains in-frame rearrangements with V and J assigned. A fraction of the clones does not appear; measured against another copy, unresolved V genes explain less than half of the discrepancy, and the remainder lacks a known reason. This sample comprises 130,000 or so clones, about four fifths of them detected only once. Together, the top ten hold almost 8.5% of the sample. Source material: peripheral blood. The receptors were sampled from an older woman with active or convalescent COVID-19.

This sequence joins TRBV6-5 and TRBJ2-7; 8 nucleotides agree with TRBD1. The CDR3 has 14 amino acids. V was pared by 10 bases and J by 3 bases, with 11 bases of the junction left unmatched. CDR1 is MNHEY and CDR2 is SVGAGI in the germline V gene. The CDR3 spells CATIGQGPLYEQYV. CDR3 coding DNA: TGTGCCACCATAGGACAGGGTCCACTCTACGAGCAGTACGTC.

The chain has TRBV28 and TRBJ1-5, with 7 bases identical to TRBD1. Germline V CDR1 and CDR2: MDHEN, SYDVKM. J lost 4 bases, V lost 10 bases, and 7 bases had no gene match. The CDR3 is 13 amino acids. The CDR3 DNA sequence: TGTGCCATACGGGACAGTTTTAATCAGCCCCAGCATTTT. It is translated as CAIRDSFNQPQHF.

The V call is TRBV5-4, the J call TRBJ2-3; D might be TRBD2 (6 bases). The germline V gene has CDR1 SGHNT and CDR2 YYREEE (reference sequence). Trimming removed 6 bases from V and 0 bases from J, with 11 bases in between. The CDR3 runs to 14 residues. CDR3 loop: CASTPGLSTDTQYF. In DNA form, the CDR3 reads TGTGCCAGCACCCCGGGACTCAGCACAGATACGCAGTATTTT.

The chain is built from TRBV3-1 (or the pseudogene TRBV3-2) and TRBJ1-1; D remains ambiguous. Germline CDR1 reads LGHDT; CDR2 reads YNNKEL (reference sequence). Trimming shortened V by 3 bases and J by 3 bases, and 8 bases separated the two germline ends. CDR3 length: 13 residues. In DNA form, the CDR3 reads TGTGCCAGCAGCCAGAACGGGGACACTGAAGCTTTCTTT. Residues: CASSQNGDTEAFF.

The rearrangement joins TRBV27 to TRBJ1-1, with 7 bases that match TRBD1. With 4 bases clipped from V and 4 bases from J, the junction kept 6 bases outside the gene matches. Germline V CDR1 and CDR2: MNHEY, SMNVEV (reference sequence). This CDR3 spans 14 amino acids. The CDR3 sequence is CASSSTGTATEAFF. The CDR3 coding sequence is TGTGCCAGCAGTTCGACAGGGACGGCCACTGAAGCTTTCTTT.

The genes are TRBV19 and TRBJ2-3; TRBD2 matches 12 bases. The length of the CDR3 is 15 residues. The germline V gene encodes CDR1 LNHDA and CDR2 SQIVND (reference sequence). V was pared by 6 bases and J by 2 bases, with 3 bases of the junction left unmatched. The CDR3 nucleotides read TGTGCCAGTAGACGACTAGCGGGGGACACAGATACGCAGTATTTT. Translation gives CASRRLAGDTDTQYF.

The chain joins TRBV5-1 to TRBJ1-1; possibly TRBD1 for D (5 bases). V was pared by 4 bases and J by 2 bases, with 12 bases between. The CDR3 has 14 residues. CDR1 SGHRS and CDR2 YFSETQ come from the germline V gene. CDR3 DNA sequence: TGCGCCAGCAGCGGGGGGAGTCTTAACACTGAAGCTTTCTTT. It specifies CASSGGSLNTEAFF. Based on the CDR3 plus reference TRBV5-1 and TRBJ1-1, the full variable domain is KAGVTQTPRYLIKTRGQQVTLSCSPISGHRSVSWYQQTPGQGLQFLFEYFSETQRNKGNFPGRFSGRQFSNSRSEMNVSTLELGDSALYLCASSGGSLNTEAFFGQGTRLTVV.

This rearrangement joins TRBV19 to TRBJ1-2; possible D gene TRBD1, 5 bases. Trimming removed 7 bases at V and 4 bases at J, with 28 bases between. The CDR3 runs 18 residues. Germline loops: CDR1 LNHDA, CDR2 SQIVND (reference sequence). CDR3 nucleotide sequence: TGTGCCAGTATTTTTTCCTCCGCCCCTCCTGACAGCCTCTATGGCTACACCTTC. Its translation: CASIFSSAPPDSLYGYTF.

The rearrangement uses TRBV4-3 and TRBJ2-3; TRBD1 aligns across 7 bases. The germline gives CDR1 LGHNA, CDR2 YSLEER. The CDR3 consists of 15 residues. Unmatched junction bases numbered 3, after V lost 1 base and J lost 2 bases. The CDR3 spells CASSQGGGITDTQYF. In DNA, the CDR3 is TGCGCCAGCAGCCAAGGAGGGGGCATCACAGATACGCAGTATTTT.

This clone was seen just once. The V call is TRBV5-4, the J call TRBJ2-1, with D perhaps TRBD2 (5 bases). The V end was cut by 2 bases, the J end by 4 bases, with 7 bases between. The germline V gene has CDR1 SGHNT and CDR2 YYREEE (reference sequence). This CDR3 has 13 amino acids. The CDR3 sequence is CASSLGSYNEQFF. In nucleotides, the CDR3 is TGTGCCAGCAGCTTAGGGAGTTACAATGAGCAGTTCTTC.

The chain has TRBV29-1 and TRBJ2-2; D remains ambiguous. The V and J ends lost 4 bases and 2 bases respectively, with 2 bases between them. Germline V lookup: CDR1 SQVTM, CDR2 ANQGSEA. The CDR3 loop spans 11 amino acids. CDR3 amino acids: CSVVNTGELFF. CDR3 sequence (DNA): TGCAGCGTTGTAAACACCGGGGAGCTGTTTTTT.